The 13 T cell receptor beta chains below all came from one sample that was sequenced in a study of post-analysis software for immune sequencing data. Overall study findings and caveats: With TRBV5-6, TRBV5-1 and TRBV20-1 included, 4 to 6 TRBV segments were more frequent in patients than in controls.

No antigen is known for these receptors. Prepared libraries of TCR beta cDNA carried unique molecular identifiers. TCRdb called the PCR reads again in MiXCR, with one record for every CDR3 protein. The table has 550,000 to 700,000 distinct CDR3 sequences, about 40% seen once. Sequences were obtained from blood. These receptors came from a girl under 18 with multiple sclerosis.

Only a few counts were recorded for this clonotype. One end of the junction varies from germline; a read error may be responsible. The rearrangement joins TRBV7-7 to TRBJ2-6; D is unclear. The CDR3 contains 14 residues. CDR1 and CDR2 (germline): SSHAT, FNYEAQ (reference sequence). The CDR3 here is CASSENSGANVLTF. DNA for the CDR3: TGTGCTAGCAGCGAAAACTCTGGGGCCAACGTCCTGACTTTC.

In this sample, this clonotype turned up a few times. The chain is built from TRBV28 and TRBJ2-7, with TRBD2 matching 10 bases. The CDR3 runs to 17 residues. The J segment lost 6 bases and the V segment lost 2 bases, leaving 13 bases of the junction unmatched. Germline V gene sequence: CDR1 MDHEN, CDR2 SYDVKM. In DNA, the CDR3 is TGTGCCAGCAGTTTAAATCTAGCGGGAGCGGATACGACCGAGCAGTACTTC. It encodes CASSLNLAGADTTEQYF.

The CDR3 bases are TGTGCCAGCAGTTTACGGGACTCTGGGGCCAACGTCCTGACTTTC. This translates into CASSLRDSGANVLTF. V usage is TRBV12-3 or TRBV12-4 and J usage is TRBJ2-6, with a weak D call TRBD2 (5 bases). The length of the CDR3 is 15 residues. V was shortened by 2 bases and J by 0 bases, with 5 bases between the two germline ends.

The CDR3 reads CSARAGTPDATDTQYF. The CDR3 region has the DNA TGCAGTGCTAGAGCCGGGACACCGGATGCCACAGATACGCAGTATTTT. The chain employs TRBV20-1 and TRBJ2-3; D possibly corresponds to TRBD1 (6 bases). Germline V gives CDR1 DFQATT, CDR2 SNEGSKA (reference sequence). Between the trimmed V and J ends, which lost 1 base and 2 bases, there was a span of 16 bases. The CDR3 has 16 residues.

Concerning this clonotype: Compared with germline, one end of the junction differs, possibly owing to a read error. V and J are TRBV18 and TRBJ1-4; D is ambiguous. The CDR3 runs 16 residues. CDR1 and CDR2 from the germline V gene are KGHSH and LQKENI. The CDR3 sequence is CASSRGLERTNEKLFF. The CDR3 DNA follows: TGTGCCAGTTCACGAGGGTTGGAAAGGACTAATGAAAAACTGTTTTTT. Full variable domain (remainder filled in from reference TRBV18 and TRBJ1-4): NAGVMQNPRHLVRRRGQEARLRCSPMKGHSHVYWYRQLPEEGLKFMVYLQKENIIDESGMPKERFSAEFPKEGPSILRIQQVVRGDSAAYFCASSRGLERTNEKLFFGSGTQLSVL.

This clonotype was observed a few times. The V gene is TRBV25-1, the J gene TRBJ2-1, with D tentatively TRBD2 (6 bases). Germline lookup yields CDR1 MGHDK and CDR2 SYGVNS. CDR3 length: 15 amino acids. Trimming cost V 3 bases and J 0 bases, with 9 bases left between them. This chain's CDR3 is CASSEEGGSYNEQFF. CDR3 DNA sequence: TGTGCCAGCAGTGAGGAGGGAGGCTCCTACAATGAGCAGTTCTTC.

This clonotype appeared a few times. The CDR3 sequence is CASSPDRGSSEQYF. As DNA, the CDR3 is TGTGCCAGCAGCCCGGACAGGGGGTCATCCGAGCAGTACTTC. This chain joins TRBV7-9 and TRBJ2-5; 10 nucleotides match TRBD1. The end of the DNA fits TRBJ2-7 better, so the J call may be wrong. The germline V gene has CDR1 SEHNR and CDR2 FQNEAQ (reference sequence). The CDR3 consists of 14 residues.

Only a few counts were recorded for this clonotype. The chain links TRBV24-1 to TRBJ2-3; 8 bases are shared with TRBD1. This CDR3 is 14 amino acids long. Germline CDR1 and CDR2: KGHDR and SFDVKD. V was pared by 4 bases and J by 4 bases, with 3 bases of the junction left unmatched. The chain's CDR3 is CATSDPDRADTQYF. CDR3 DNA sequence: TGTGCCACCAGTGACCCGGACAGGGCAGATACGCAGTATTTT.

CDR3 in DNA: TGTGCCAGCAGCTTATCCCGGGGGGCCGGGGAGACCCAGTACTTC. It encodes CASSLSRGAGETQYF. The J gene is TRBJ2-4, the V gene TRBV7-2; weak D call: TRBD2 (7 bases). The DNA end is more similar to TRBJ2-5, so the J call may be wrong. Germline values: CDR1 SGHTA, CDR2 FQGNSA. There are 15 residues in the CDR3.

The chain uses TRBV7-9 and TRBJ2-1; D gene uncertain. Germline lookup yields CDR1 SEHNR and CDR2 FQNEAQ (reference sequence). The CDR3 runs 15 residues. V gave up 4 bases and J gave up 0 bases, with 10 bases separating them. The CDR3 spells CASSSTVDSYNEQFF. CDR3 bases: TGTGCCAGCAGCTCCACAGTGGACTCCTACAATGAGCAGTTCTTC. The whole variable domain, filled in from reference TRBV7-9 and TRBJ2-1, reads DTGVSQNPRHKITKRGQNVTFRCDPISEHNRLYWYRQTLGQGPEFLTYFQNEAQLEKSRLLSDRFSAERPKGSFSTLEIQRTEQGDSAMYLCASSSTVDSYNEQFFGPGTRLTVL.

This CDR3 reads CASSSTDRVNEKLFF. CDR3 DNA sequence: TGTGCCAGCAGCTCCACGGACAGGGTCAATGAAAAACTGTTTTTT. The chain joins TRBV7-9 to TRBJ1-4, with 8 bases lining up with TRBD1. The J segment lost 5 bases and the V segment lost 4 bases, leaving 6 bases of the junction unmatched. The CDR3 covers 15 residues. Germline-derived CDR1 and CDR2 are SEHNR and FQNEAQ (reference sequence). Full variable domain (rest looked up from reference TRBV7-9 and TRBJ1-4): DTGVSQNPRHKITKRGQNVTFRCDPISEHNRLYWYRQTLGQGPEFLTYFQNEAQLEKSRLLSDRFSAERPKGSFSTLEIQRTEQGDSAMYLCASSSTDRVNEKLFFGSGTQLSVL.

The chain recombines TRBV11-2 with TRBJ2-3; no clear D. This CDR3 has 15 amino acids. Trimming pared 5 bases from V and 0 bases from J, leaving 12 bases between. The V gene's germline CDR1 is SGHAT and CDR2 FQNNGV. CDR3 sequence: CASSPAPTSTDTQYF. The CDR3 DNA reads TGTGCCAGCAGCCCTGCTCCGACTAGCACAGATACGCAGTATTTT.

This clonotype appeared once. V usage is TRBV7-6 and J usage is TRBJ2-1; 8 bases fit TRBD1. The length of the CDR3 is 15 residues. Germline values: CDR1 SGHVS, CDR2 FNYEAQ. Unmatched junction bases numbered 8, after V lost 1 base and J lost 9 bases. The CDR3 DNA follows: TGTGCCAGCAGCTTAGAGGACAGGGTGAGATTTGAGCAGTTCTTC. Translating it yields CASSLEDRVRFEQFF.